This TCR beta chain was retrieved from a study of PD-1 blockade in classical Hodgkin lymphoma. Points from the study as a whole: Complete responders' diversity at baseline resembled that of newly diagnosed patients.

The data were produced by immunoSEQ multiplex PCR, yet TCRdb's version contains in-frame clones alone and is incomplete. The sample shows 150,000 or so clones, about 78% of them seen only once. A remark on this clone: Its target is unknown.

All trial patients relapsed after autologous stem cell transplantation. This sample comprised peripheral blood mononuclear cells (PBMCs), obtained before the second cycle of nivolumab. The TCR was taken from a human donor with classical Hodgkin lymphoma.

The CDR3 loop reads CASTPLGGAGELFF. For the CDR3, the DNA is TGTGCCAGCACTCCCCTCGGGGGAGCCGGGGAGCTGTTTTTT. The chain couples TRBV6-1 to TRBJ2-2; maybe TRBD2 (6 bases). CDR3 length: 14 amino acids. V was trimmed by 7 bases and J by 6 bases, leaving 15 bases between them. CDR1 is MNHNS and CDR2 is SASEGT in the germline V gene.